This T cell receptor beta chain was captured by sequencing in a study of blood T cell repertoires in COVID-19. Patients in Seattle were enrolled during active infection, then followed longitudinally. CDR1 and CDR2 from the germline V gene are MDHEN and SYDVKM. There are 12 residues in the CDR3. Losses at the gene ends were 10 bases for V and 5 bases for J; bases not matched to a gene: 6. Here immunoSEQ multiplex PCR was the method, and the copy in TCRdb shows in-frame clones only, minus some. The table includes 150,000 to 200,000 clones, about four fifths detected once. The source of this sequence is a middle-aged woman with COVID-19, enrolled during active disease. The chain has TRBV28 and TRBJ2-7; the match to TRBD2 covers 9 bases. The sample comprised peripheral blood. CDR3 protein: CATIAGENEQYF. CDR3 coding DNA: TGTGCCACCATAGCGGGAGAGAACGAGCAGTACTTC.